This T cell receptor beta chain was identified in a study of blood T cell repertoires in COVID-19. The wider study: COVID-19 samples from acute and convalescent phases originated in the United States, Italy and Spain.

V lost 5 bases, J lost 8 bases, and 11 bases stayed unmatched. The CDR3 has 15 amino acids. Germline V gene sequence: CDR1 SGHVS, CDR2 FQNEAQ. Profiling relied on immunoSEQ multiplex PCR, and the TCRdb table lists in-frame clones only, not all of them. The table lists approximately 270,000 clones, roughly 80% of them singletons. This sequence originates from a person aged 70 to 85 with COVID-19, enrolled during active disease. The chain employs TRBV7-8 and TRBJ1-4; TRBD1 aligns across 7 bases. Sequenced material: peripheral blood. DNA of the CDR3: TGTGCCAGCAGCACGCGACAGGGTCTCCGGGAAAAACTGTTTTTT. Amino acids: CASSTRQGLREKLFF.